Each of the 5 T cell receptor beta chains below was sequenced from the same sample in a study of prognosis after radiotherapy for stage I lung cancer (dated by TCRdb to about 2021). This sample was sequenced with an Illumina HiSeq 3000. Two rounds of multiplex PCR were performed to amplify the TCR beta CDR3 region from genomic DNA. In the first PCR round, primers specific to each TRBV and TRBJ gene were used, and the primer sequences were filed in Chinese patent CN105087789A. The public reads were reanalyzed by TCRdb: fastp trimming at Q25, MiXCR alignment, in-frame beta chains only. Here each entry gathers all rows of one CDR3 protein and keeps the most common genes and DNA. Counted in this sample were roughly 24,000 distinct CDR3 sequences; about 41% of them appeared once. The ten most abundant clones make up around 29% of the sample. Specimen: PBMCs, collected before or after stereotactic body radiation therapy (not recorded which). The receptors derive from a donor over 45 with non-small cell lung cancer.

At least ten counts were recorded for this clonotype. The CDR3: CASLPSPEHTDTQYF. The CDR3, as DNA: TGTGCCAGCTTACCGTCCCCCGAGCATACAGATACGCAGTATTTT. The V gene is TRBV5-4, the J gene TRBJ2-3, with D hard to call. Germline loops: CDR1 SGHNT, CDR2 YYREEE (reference sequence). The V end was cut by 7 bases, the J end by 3 bases, with 18 bases between. There are 15 residues in the CDR3.

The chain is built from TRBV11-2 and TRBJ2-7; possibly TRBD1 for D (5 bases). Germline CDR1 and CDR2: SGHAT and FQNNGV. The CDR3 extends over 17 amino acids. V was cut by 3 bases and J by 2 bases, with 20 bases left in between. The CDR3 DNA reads TGTGCCAGCAGCTTGGCCGGCAGGGCACCTCTACCCTACGAGCAGTACTTC. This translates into CASSLAGRAPLPYEQYF.

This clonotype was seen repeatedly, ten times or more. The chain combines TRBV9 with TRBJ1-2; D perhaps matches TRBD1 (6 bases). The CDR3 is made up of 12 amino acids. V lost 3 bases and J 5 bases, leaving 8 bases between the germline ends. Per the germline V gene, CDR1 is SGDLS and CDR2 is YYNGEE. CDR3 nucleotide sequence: TGTGCCAGCAGCGGGACAGCGTATGGCTACACCTTC. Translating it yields CASSGTAYGYTF. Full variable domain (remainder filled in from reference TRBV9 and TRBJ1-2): DSGVTQTPKHLITATGQRVTLRCSPRSGDLSVYWYQQSLDQGLQFLIQYYNGEERAKGNILERFSAQQFPDLHSELNLSSLELGDSALYFCASSGTAYGYTFGSGTRLTVV.

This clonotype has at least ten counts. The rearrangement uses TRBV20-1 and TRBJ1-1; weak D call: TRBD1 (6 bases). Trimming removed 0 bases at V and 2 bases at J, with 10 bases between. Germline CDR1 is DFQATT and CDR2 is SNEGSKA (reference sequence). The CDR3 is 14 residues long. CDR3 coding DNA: TGCAGTGCTAGAGATAACAGGGCTAACACTGAAGCTTTCTTT. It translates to CSARDNRANTEAFF.

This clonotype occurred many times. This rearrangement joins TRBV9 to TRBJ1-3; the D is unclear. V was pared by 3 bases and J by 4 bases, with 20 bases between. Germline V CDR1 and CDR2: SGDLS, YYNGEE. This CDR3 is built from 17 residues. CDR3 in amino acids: CASSARARGDYGNTIYF. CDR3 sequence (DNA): TGTGCCAGCAGCGCCCGGGCGCGGGGTGACTACGGAAACACCATATATTTT.